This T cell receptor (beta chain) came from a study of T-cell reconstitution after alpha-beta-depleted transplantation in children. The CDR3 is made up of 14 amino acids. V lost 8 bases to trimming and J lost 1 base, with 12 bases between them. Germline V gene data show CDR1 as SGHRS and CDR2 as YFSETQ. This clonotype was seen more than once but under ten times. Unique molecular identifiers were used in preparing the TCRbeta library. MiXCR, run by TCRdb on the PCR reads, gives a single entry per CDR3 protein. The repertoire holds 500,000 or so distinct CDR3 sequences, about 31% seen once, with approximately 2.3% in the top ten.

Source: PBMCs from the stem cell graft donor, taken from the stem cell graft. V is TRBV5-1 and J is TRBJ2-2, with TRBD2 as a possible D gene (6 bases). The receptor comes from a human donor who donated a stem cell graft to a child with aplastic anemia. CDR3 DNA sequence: TGCGCCAGTTGTGGGACTTGGAACACCGGGGAGCTGTTTTTT. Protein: CASCGTWNTGELFF.